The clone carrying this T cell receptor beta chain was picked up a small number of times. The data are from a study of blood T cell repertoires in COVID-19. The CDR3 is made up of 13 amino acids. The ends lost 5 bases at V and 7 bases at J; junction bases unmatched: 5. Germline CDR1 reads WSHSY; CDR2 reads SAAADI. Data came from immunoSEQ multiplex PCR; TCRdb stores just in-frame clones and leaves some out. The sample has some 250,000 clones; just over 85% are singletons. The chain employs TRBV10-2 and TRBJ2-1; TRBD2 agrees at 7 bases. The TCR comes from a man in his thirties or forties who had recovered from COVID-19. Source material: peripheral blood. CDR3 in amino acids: CASSQAGLNEQFF. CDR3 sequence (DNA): TGCGCCAGCAGTCAAGCGGGGTTGAATGAGCAGTTCTTC.